These T cell receptor beta chains were read from a single sample in a study of CD8+CD57+ T cells in acquired aplastic anemia. TCRdb called the reads again in MiXCR, with one record for every CDR3 protein. The sample lists 150,000 to 200,000 distinct CDR3 sequences, roughly 48% occurring once. Sequenced sample: sorted CD4+, CD8+, or CD8+CD57+ T cells (not recorded which) from PBMCs. Every receptor here comes from a human donor in good health. Both conserved end residues are trimmed from each CDR3.

j_call	v_call	cdr3_aa
TRBJ2-1	TRBV18	ASSPPGTTNNEQF
TRBJ1-6	TRBV9	ASSTTDRESSPLH
TRBJ1-2	TRBV10-2	ATSGGIANYGYT
TRBJ2-1	TRBV25-1	ASTTRNEQF
TRBJ2-2	TRBV20-1	SARTASGELF
TRBJ2-7	TRBV27	ASSLFGPLWRENPYEQY
TRBJ2-1	TRBV9	ASSSSGGSSYNEQF
TRBJ2-2	TRBV6-4	ASSEMGASRTGELF
TRBJ1-2	TRBV10-3	AISDLTGTYGYT
TRBJ1-5	TRBV10-3	AITGGDNQPQH
TRBJ1-1	TRBV7-2	ASSATGDTEAF
TRBJ1-5	TRBV10-3	AIQDRGSNQPQH
TRBJ2-5	TRBV25-1	ASSASGTQY
TRBJ1-6	TRBV2	ASGDRENSPLH
TRBJ2-7	TRBV5-1	ASSTARGSTYEQY
TRBJ2-3	TRBV20-1	SASRSNTDTQY
TRBJ2-7	TRBV5-1	ASSLGQGREQY
TRBJ2-7	TRBV28	ASTPADRRAYEQY
TRBJ2-2	TRBV25-1	ASSTPSEVGELF
TRBJ1-2	TRBV6-2/TRBV6-3	ASTASNYGYT
TRBJ2-5	TRBV2	ASSPRPQETRY
TRBJ2-3	TRBV15	ATSRDTGGADTQY
TRBJ2-3	TRBV5-1	ASRAPGLTQY
TRBJ1-2	TRBV30	AWSAELRTNYGYT
TRBJ2-7	TRBV10-3	AISKRGRESYEQY
TRBJ1-1	TRBV2	ASSEALGVQLNTEAF
TRBJ2-3	TRBV7-3	ASSPPDNTQY
TRBJ1-3	TRBV24-1	ATSDLGRIRSGNTIY
TRBJ1-6	TRBV7-9	ASSWGDSPLH
TRBJ1-2	TRBV7-2	ASSQGQGDGYT
TRBJ2-5	TRBV10-1	ASSESTVAQETQY
TRBJ2-6	TRBV20-1	SAKVGANVLT
TRBJ1-2	TRBV7-9	ASRRDVYGYT
TRBJ2-1	TRBV7-9	ASRRLDREADEQF
TRBJ2-5	TRBV7-2	ASSLEASSPQY
TRBJ2-5	TRBV7-9	ASSLWDRQETQY
TRBJ2-7	TRBV11-1	ASSLAGTGNYEQY
TRBJ1-1	TRBV20-1	SARGALRTEAF
TRBJ2-3	TRBV6-2/TRBV6-3	ASSYSLAGERTDTQY
TRBJ2-7	TRBV20-1	SAQLSTGPYEQY
TRBJ2-5	TRBV12-3/TRBV12-4	ASSYGLAGQETQY